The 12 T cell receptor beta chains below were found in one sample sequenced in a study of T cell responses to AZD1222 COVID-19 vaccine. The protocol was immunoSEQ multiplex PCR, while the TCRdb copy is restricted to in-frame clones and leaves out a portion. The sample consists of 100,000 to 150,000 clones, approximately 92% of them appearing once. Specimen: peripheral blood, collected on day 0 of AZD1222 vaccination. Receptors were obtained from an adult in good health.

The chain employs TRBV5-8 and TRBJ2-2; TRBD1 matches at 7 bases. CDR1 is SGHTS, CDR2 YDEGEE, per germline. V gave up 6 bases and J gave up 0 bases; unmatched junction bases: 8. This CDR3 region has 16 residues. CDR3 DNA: TGTGCCAGCAACATTCACAGGGGCGCGAACACCGGGGAGCTGTTTTTT. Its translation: CASNIHRGANTGELFF.

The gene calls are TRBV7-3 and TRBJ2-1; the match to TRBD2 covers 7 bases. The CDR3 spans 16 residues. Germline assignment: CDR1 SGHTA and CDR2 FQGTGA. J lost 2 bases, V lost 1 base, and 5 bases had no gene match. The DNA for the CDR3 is TGTGCCAGCAGCTTAAGCGGGGGAGTTACCTACAATGAGCAGTTCTTC. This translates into CASSLSGGVTYNEQFF.

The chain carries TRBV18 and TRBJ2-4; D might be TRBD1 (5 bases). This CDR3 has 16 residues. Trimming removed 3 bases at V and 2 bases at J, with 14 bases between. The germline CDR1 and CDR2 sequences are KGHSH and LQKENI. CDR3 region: CASSPPFGASKNIQYF. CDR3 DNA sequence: TGTGCCAGCTCACCTCCTTTTGGGGCCTCCAAAAACATTCAGTACTTC.

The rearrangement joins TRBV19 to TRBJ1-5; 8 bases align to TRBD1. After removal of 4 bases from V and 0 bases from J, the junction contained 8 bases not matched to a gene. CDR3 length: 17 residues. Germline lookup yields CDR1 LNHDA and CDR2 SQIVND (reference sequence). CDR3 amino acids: CASSKRTGTYSNQPQHF. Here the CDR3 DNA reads TGTGCCAGTAGTAAAAGGACAGGGACCTATAGCAATCAGCCCCAGCATTTT.

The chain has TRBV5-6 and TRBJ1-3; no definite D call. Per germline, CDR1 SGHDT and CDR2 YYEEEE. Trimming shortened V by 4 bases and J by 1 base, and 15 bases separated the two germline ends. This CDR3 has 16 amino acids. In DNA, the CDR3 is TGTGCCAGCAGCCTCGGCAGCAGGACTTCTGGAAACACCATATATTTT. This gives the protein CASSLGSRTSGNTIYF.

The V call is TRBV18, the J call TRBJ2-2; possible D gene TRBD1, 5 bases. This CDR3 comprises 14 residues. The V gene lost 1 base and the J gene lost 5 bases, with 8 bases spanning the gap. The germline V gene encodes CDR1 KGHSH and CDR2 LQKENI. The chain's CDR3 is CASSPLRVTGELFF. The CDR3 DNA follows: TGTGCCAGCTCACCACTCAGGGTTACCGGGGAGCTGTTTTTT.

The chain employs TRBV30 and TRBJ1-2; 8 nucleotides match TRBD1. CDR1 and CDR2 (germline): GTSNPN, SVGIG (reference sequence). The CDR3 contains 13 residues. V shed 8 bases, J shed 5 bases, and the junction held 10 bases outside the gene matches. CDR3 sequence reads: CAQKDREGYGYTF. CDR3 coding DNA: TGTGCCCAGAAGGACAGGGAAGGGTATGGCTACACCTTC.

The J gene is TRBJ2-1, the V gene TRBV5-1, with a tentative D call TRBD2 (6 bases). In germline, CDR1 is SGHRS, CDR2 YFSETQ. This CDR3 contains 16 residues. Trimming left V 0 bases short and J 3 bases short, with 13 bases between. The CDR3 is CASSLASSANYNEQFF. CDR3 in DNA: TGCGCCAGCAGCTTGGCGTCTAGCGCGAACTACAATGAGCAGTTCTTC.

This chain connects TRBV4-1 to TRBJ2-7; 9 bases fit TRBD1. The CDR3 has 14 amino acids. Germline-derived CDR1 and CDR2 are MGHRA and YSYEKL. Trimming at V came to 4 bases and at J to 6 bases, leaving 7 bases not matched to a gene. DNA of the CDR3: TGCGCCAGCAGCCCGGGACAGGGCCCTATCGAGCAGTACTTC. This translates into CASSPGQGPIEQYF.

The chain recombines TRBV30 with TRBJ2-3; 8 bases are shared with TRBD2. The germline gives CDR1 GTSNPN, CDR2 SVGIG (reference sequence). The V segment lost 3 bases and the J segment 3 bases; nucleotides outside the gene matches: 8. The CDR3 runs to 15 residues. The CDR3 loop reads CAWSGGAGGTDTQYF. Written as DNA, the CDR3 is TGTGCCTGGAGCGGAGGGGCGGGAGGAACAGATACGCAGTATTTT.

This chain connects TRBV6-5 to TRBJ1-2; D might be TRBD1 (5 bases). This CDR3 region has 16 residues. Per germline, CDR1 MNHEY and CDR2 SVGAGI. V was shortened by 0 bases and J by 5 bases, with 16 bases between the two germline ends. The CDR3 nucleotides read TGTGCCAGCAGTTACTCATCGGGGCAGGGCCGTTATGGCTACACCTTC. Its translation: CASSYSSGQGRYGYTF.

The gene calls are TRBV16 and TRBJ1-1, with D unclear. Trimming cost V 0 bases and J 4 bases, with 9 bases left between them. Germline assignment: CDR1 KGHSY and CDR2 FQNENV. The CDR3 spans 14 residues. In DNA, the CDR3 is TGTGCCAGCAGCCAATCGGGGAAGAGCACTGAAGCTTTCTTT. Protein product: CASSQSGKSTEAFF. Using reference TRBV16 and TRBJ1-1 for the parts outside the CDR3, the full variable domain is GEEVAQTPKHLVRGEGQKAKLYCAPIKGHSYVFWYQQVLKNEFKFLISFQNENVFDETGMPKERFSAKCLPNSPCSLEIQATKLEDSAVYFCASSQSGKSTEAFFGQGTRLTVV.